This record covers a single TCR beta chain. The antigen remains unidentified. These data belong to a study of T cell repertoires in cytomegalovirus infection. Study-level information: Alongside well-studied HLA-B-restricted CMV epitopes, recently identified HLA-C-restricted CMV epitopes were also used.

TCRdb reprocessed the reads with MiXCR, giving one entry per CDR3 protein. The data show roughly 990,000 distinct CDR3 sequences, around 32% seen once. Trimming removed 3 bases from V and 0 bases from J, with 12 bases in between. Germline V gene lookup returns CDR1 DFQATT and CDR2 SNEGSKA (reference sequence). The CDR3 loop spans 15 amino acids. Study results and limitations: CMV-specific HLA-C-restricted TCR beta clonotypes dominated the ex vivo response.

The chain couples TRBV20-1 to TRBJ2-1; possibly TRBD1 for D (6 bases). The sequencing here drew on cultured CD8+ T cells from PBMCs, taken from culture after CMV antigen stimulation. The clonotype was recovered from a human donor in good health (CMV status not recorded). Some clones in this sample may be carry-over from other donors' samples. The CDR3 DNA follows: TGCAGTGCTAGCTCAGGGGCCTCCTCCTACAATGAGCAGTTCTTC. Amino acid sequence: CSASSGASSYNEQFF.